These 3 T cell receptor beta chains were all obtained from the same sample, sequenced in a study of early stage breast cancer tumors. Clones were sequenced by immunoSEQ multiplex PCR, and TCRdb holds only the in-frame ones, with some missing. The sample consists of roughly 49,000 clones, around 80% of them appearing once. Sequencing used blood. These receptors originate from a person in their 40s with breast cancer.

In its sample, this clone was seen once. The V and J genes are TRBV6-5 and TRBJ2-2; 7 bases fit TRBD1. V lost 4 bases, J lost 6 bases, and 8 bases stayed unmatched. Per the germline V gene, CDR1 is MNHEY and CDR2 is SVGAGI. This CDR3 contains 15 residues. The CDR3 DNA is TGTGCCAGCAGTTGGTCTAACAGGGGATCCGGGGAGCTGTTTTTT. As protein: CASSWSNRGSGELFF.

V usage is TRBV6-5 and J usage is TRBJ2-1; 13 bases are shared with TRBD2. From germline, CDR1 is MNHEY and CDR2 SVGAGI. J gave up 11 bases and V 6 bases, and 10 bases lay outside the gene matches. The CDR3 length is 15 residues. The CDR3 region is CASSPTSGGGKQQFF. CDR3 in DNA: TGTGCCAGCAGCCCCACTAGCGGGGGGGGTAAACAGCAGTTCTTC.

The chain carries TRBV15 and TRBJ2-5; the D is unclear. With 0 bases removed from V and 0 bases from J, the gap between germline ends came to 8 bases. Looked up from germline, CDR1 is LNHNV and CDR2 is YYDKDF (reference sequence). The CDR3 contains 15 residues. This CDR3 is CATSRDPGNQETQYF. As DNA, the CDR3 is TGTGCCACCAGCAGAGATCCTGGGAACCAAGAGACCCAGTACTTC.